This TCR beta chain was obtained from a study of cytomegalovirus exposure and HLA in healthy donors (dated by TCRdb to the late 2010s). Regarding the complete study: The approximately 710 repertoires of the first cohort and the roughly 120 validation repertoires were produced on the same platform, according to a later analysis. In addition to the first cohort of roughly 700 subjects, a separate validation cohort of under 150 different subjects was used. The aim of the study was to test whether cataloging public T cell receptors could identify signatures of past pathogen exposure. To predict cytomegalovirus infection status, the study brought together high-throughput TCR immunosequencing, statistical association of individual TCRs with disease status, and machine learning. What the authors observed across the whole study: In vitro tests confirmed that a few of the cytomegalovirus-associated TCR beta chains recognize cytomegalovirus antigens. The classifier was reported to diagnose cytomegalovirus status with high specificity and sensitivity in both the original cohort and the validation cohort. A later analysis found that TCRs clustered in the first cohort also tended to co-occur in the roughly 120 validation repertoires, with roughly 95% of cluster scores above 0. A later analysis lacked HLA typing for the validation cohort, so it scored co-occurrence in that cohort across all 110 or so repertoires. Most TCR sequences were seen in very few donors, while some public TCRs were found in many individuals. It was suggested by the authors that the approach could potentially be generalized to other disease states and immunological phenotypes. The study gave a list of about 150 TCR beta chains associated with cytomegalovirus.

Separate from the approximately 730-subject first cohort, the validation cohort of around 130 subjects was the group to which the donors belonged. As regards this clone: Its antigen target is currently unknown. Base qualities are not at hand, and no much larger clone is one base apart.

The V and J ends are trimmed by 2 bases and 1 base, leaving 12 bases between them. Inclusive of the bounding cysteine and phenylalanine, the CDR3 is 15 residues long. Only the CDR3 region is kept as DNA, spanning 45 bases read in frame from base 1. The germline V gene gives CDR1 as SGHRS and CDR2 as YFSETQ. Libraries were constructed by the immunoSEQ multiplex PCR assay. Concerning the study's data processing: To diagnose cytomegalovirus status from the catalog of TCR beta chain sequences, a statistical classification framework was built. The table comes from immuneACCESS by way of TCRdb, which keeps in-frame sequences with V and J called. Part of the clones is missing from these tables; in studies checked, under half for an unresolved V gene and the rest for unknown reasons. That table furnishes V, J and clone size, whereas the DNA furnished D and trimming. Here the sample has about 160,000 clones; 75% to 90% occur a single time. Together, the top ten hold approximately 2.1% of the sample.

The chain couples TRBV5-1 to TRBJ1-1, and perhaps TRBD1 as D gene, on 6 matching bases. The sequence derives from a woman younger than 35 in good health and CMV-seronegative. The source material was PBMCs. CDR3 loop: CASSFGQTTNTEAFF. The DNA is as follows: TGCGCCAGCAGCTTCGGACAGACTACGAACACTGAAGCTTTCTTT.